Listed below are T cell receptor beta chains from one sample, sequenced in a study of brain T cells in children with intractable seizures. Produced via immunoSEQ multiplex PCR; TCRdb's table is partial and in-frame only. The sample contains roughly 120,000 clones, 94% of which appear only once. This specimen consisted of peripheral blood, obtained at surgery. The receptors stem from a boy younger than two with hemimegalencephaly and intractable seizures. Each CDR3 is given with its conserved first and last residue. The order of the fields is J gene, D gene, clone size, V gene, CDR3 DNA, CDR3 protein. D genes are given only for firm matches. Clone size is not always given. Where it is, it says once, few, many or a class for expanded clones.

j_gene: TRBJ1-2
d_gene: .
abundance: .
v_gene: TRBV7-8
CDR3nt: TGTGCCAGCAGCTTAGCGCGGTCCAACTATGGCTACACCTTC
CDR3aa: CASSLARSNYGYTF

j_gene: TRBJ1-5
d_gene: .
abundance: .
v_gene: TRBV6-2/TRBV6-3
CDR3nt: TGTGCCAGCAGGTACTCGACCCCTCAGCCCCAGCATTTT
CDR3aa: CASRYSTPQPQHF

j_gene: TRBJ2-2
d_gene: .
abundance: .
v_gene: TRBV4-2
CDR3nt: TGTGCCAGCAGAGAGCGTACCACCGGGAACACCGGGGAGCTGTTTTTT
CDR3aa: CASRERTTGNTGELFF

j_gene: TRBJ1-5
d_gene: .
abundance: .
v_gene: TRBV7-2
CDR3nt: TGTGCCAGCAGTTACAGGGTTAGCAATCAGCCCCAGCATTTT
CDR3aa: CASSYRVSNQPQHF

j_gene: TRBJ2-7
d_gene: .
abundance: once
v_gene: TRBV10-3
CDR3nt: TGTGCCGCCGGGGACACTCCAGGCGAGCAGTACTTC
CDR3aa: CAAGDTPGEQYF

j_gene: TRBJ1-1
d_gene: .
abundance: .
v_gene: TRBV19
CDR3nt: TGTGCCAGTAGTACGTACACTGAAGCTTTCTTT
CDR3aa: CASSTYTEAFF

j_gene: TRBJ1-3
d_gene: .
abundance: .
v_gene: TRBV6-5
CDR3nt: TGTGCCAGCAGTTTTGAAGTATCTTCTGGAAACACCATATATTTT
CDR3aa: CASSFEVSSGNTIYF

j_gene: TRBJ2-2
d_gene: TRBD2
abundance: .
v_gene: TRBV15
CDR3nt: TGTGCCACCAGCAGATCGCCTAGCGGGAGGGGTACCGGGGAGCTGTTTTTT
CDR3aa: CATSRSPSGRGTGELFF

j_gene: TRBJ1-2
d_gene: .
abundance: .
v_gene: TRBV10-1
CDR3nt: TGCGCCAGCATTCCCCGGGACACGTCAGATGGCTACACCTTC
CDR3aa: CASIPRDTSDGYTF

j_gene: TRBJ2-1
d_gene: TRBD2
abundance: .
v_gene: TRBV7-2
CDR3nt: TGTGCCAGCAGCTTGTTAGCGGGAGCCTTTTACAATGAGCAGTTCTTC
CDR3aa: CASSLLAGAFYNEQFF

j_gene: TRBJ2-1
d_gene: TRBD1
abundance: once
v_gene: TRBV11-1
CDR3nt: TGTGCCAGCAGCTTAGGAGGGGACAGGGCCTACAATGAGCAGTTCTTC
CDR3aa: CASSLGGDRAYNEQFF

j_gene: TRBJ1-5
d_gene: .
abundance: .
v_gene: TRBV19
CDR3nt: TGTGCCAGTAGTATGAGGGGTATAGGCAATCAGCCCCAGCATTTT
CDR3aa: CASSMRGIGNQPQHF

j_gene: TRBJ2-1
d_gene: .
abundance: .
v_gene: TRBV7-9
CDR3nt: TGTGCCAGCAGCTTAGTTTGGGGAGAGCCTGAGCAGTTCTTC
CDR3aa: CASSLVWGEPEQFF

j_gene: TRBJ1-5
d_gene: TRBD1
abundance: .
v_gene: TRBV28
CDR3nt: TGTGCCAGCAGTTTTGGGGGGACAGGGGGCTTCCAGCCCCAGCATTTT
CDR3aa: CASSFGGTGGFQPQHF

j_gene: TRBJ2-1
d_gene: TRBD2
abundance: .
v_gene: TRBV5-1
CDR3nt: TGCGCCAGCAGCTCAGGACTAGCGAACATCAATGAGCAGTTCTTC
CDR3aa: CASSSGLANINEQFF

j_gene: TRBJ1-2
d_gene: .
abundance: .
v_gene: TRBV30
CDR3nt: TGTGCCGCCAGAACATCTCTTAACTATGGCTACACCTTC
CDR3aa: CAARTSLNYGYTF

j_gene: TRBJ2-7
d_gene: .
abundance: .
v_gene: TRBV7-9
CDR3nt: TGTGCCAGCAGCTCCATGCACAGTGGCATCCCTACCTACGAGCAGTACTTC
CDR3aa: CASSSMHSGIPTYEQYF

j_gene: TRBJ2-5
d_gene: TRBD2
abundance: .
v_gene: TRBV28
CDR3nt: TGTGCCAGCAGTTCGAAGGAGTCGAGATGGGGACTAAAAGAGACCCAGTACTTC
CDR3aa: CASSSKESRWGLKETQYF

j_gene: TRBJ2-1
d_gene: TRBD1
abundance: .
v_gene: TRBV18
CDR3nt: TGTGCCAGCTCACACCGGGACAGGCAAAGTCAGGAGCAGTTCTTC
CDR3aa: CASSHRDRQSQEQFF

j_gene: TRBJ2-7
d_gene: TRBD2
abundance: .
v_gene: TRBV7-2
CDR3nt: TGTGCCAGCAGCGCCCCGGGACTAGCGGCCTCCTACGAGCAGTACTTC
CDR3aa: CASSAPGLAASYEQYF

j_gene: TRBJ1-1
d_gene: TRBD1
abundance: .
v_gene: TRBV10-3
CDR3nt: TGTGCCATCGATCAGGGGGCGAGGACTGAAGCTTTCTTT
CDR3aa: CAIDQGARTEAFF

j_gene: TRBJ2-1
d_gene: .
abundance: .
v_gene: TRBV18
CDR3nt: TGTGCCAGCTCACCAGGGAGCTCCTACAATGAGCAGTTCTTC
CDR3aa: CASSPGSSYNEQFF

j_gene: TRBJ2-5
d_gene: .
abundance: .
v_gene: TRBV20-1
CDR3nt: TGCAGTGCTAGAGGCGTAGCCGTGGTGGACTTC
CDR3aa: CSARGVAVVDF

j_gene: TRBJ2-7
d_gene: TRBD2
abundance: .
v_gene: TRBV18
CDR3nt: TGTGCCAGCTCACCAGTAGCGGGAGAGGACGAGCAGTACTTC
CDR3aa: CASSPVAGEDEQYF

j_gene: TRBJ2-3
d_gene: .
abundance: .
v_gene: TRBV3-1/TRBV3-2
CDR3nt: TGTGCCAGCAGCCCCAAACTTGGGCCTTGGGCTAGCACAGATACGCAGTATTTT
CDR3aa: CASSPKLGPWASTDTQYF

j_gene: TRBJ1-2
d_gene: .
abundance: .
v_gene: TRBV28
CDR3nt: TGTGCCAGCCGCGTTGGAGGGGCTCCGATAGTGCTCAACTATGGCTACACCTTC
CDR3aa: CASRVGGAPIVLNYGYTF

j_gene: TRBJ2-7
d_gene: .
abundance: .
v_gene: TRBV7-8
CDR3nt: TGTGCCAGCAGCTTGGGGACTTACCCTCGCGAGCAGTACTTC
CDR3aa: CASSLGTYPREQYF

j_gene: TRBJ2-7
d_gene: .
abundance: .
v_gene: TRBV2
CDR3nt: TGTGCCAGCATTGGCAACTACGAGCAGTACTTC
CDR3aa: CASIGNYEQYF

j_gene: TRBJ2-3
d_gene: TRBD2
abundance: .
v_gene: TRBV14
CDR3nt: TGTGCCAGCAGCCAAGATTTTAGACTAGCAGGCACAGATACGCAGTATTTT
CDR3aa: CASSQDFRLAGTDTQYF

j_gene: TRBJ2-1
d_gene: .
abundance: once
v_gene: TRBV6-6
CDR3nt: TGTGCCAGCAGTTACTCGAGGGGAGCTAATGAGCAGTTCTTC
CDR3aa: CASSYSRGANEQFF

j_gene: TRBJ2-5
d_gene: .
abundance: .
v_gene: TRBV7-9
CDR3nt: TGTGCCAGCACCATTAGGGAGACCCAGTACTTC
CDR3aa: CASTIRETQYF

j_gene: TRBJ2-2
d_gene: .
abundance: .
v_gene: TRBV24-1
CDR3nt: TGTGCCACCAGTGATCCCTTGAACACCGGGGAGCTGTTTTTT
CDR3aa: CATSDPLNTGELFF

j_gene: TRBJ2-1
d_gene: .
abundance: .
v_gene: TRBV6-5
CDR3nt: TGTGCCAGCAGTTCCCTAAACAATGAGCAGTTCTTC
CDR3aa: CASSSLNNEQFF

j_gene: TRBJ2-7
d_gene: .
abundance: once
v_gene: TRBV20-1
CDR3nt: TGCAGTGCCTCCCAGGGCTACGAGCAGTACTTC
CDR3aa: CSASQGYEQYF

j_gene: TRBJ2-3
d_gene: .
abundance: .
v_gene: TRBV3-1/TRBV3-2
CDR3nt: TGTGCCAGCAGCCAAGAGTGCGACCCGGGCCCAGATACGCAGTATTTT
CDR3aa: CASSQECDPGPDTQYF

j_gene: TRBJ2-2
d_gene: TRBD2
abundance: .
v_gene: TRBV6-5
CDR3nt: TGTGCCAGCAGTAGCGGGACGAACACCGGGGAGCTGTTTTTT
CDR3aa: CASSSGTNTGELFF

j_gene: TRBJ2-3
d_gene: TRBD2
abundance: few
v_gene: TRBV11-3
CDR3nt: TGTGCCAGCAGCTTGACGGGGGGGAGCACAGATACGCAGTATTTT
CDR3aa: CASSLTGGSTDTQYF

j_gene: TRBJ2-2
d_gene: TRBD2
abundance: .
v_gene: TRBV5-1
CDR3nt: TGCGCCAGCAGCGGAGGGGGACTAGCGGGCGGGGAGCTGTTTTTT
CDR3aa: CASSGGGLAGGELFF

j_gene: TRBJ1-5
d_gene: .
abundance: few
v_gene: TRBV1
CDR3nt: TGCACCAGCAGCCACCCCGGACAGCGACAAAATCAGCCCCAGCATTTT
CDR3aa: CTSSHPGQRQNQPQHF

j_gene: TRBJ1-1
d_gene: .
abundance: .
v_gene: TRBV3-1/TRBV3-2
CDR3nt: TGTGCCAGCAGCCAAGCCGGGTGGGGGATGAGCACTGAAGCTTTCTTT
CDR3aa: CASSQAGWGMSTEAFF

j_gene: TRBJ2-7
d_gene: TRBD2
abundance: once
v_gene: TRBV4-2
CDR3nt: TGTGCCAGCAGCCTCTCCCTGGGACTAGCGGGATTTCGGTACGAGCAGTACTTC
CDR3aa: CASSLSLGLAGFRYEQYF

j_gene: TRBJ2-7
d_gene: .
abundance: once
v_gene: TRBV18
CDR3nt: TGTGCCAGCTCACCCCGCCGTAGGGGAGACTCCTACGAGCAGTACTTC
CDR3aa: CASSPRRRGDSYEQYF

j_gene: TRBJ1-4
d_gene: .
abundance: .
v_gene: TRBV15
CDR3nt: TGTGCCACCAGCAGAACGCGGTATGAAAAACTGTTTTTT
CDR3aa: CATSRTRYEKLFF

j_gene: TRBJ1-2
d_gene: .
abundance: .
v_gene: TRBV6-6
CDR3nt: TGTGCCAGCAGTCACAGGGACGGCTTGAACTATGGCTACACCTTC
CDR3aa: CASSHRDGLNYGYTF

j_gene: TRBJ1-2
d_gene: .
abundance: .
v_gene: TRBV5-1
CDR3nt: TGCGCCAGCAGCTTGGAGGGGAGGGAATATGGCTACACCTTC
CDR3aa: CASSLEGREYGYTF

j_gene: TRBJ1-2
d_gene: .
abundance: .
v_gene: TRBV7-9
CDR3nt: TGTGCCAGCACCCAGGGAGGGTATGGCTACACCTTC
CDR3aa: CASTQGGYGYTF

j_gene: TRBJ2-1
d_gene: .
abundance: .
v_gene: TRBV6-2/TRBV6-3
CDR3nt: TGTGCCAGCAGCCCCCATTACTTACTCCTCAATGAGCAGTTCTTC
CDR3aa: CASSPHYLLLNEQFF

j_gene: TRBJ2-5
d_gene: .
abundance: once
v_gene: TRBV28
CDR3nt: TGTGCCAGCAGCGGGACAATCCAAGAGACCCAGTACTTC
CDR3aa: CASSGTIQETQYF

j_gene: TRBJ2-7
d_gene: TRBD2
abundance: .
v_gene: TRBV30
CDR3nt: TGTGCCTGGAGTATTACTAGCGCCTCCTACGAGCAGTACTTC
CDR3aa: CAWSITSASYEQYF

j_gene: TRBJ1-4
d_gene: .
abundance: .
v_gene: TRBV5-4
CDR3nt: TGTGCCAGCAGTCTTGCAGGGCCCCAGGTAGAAAAACTGTTTTTT
CDR3aa: CASSLAGPQVEKLFF

j_gene: TRBJ2-2
d_gene: .
abundance: once
v_gene: TRBV29-1
CDR3nt: TGCAGCGTTTGGGGGAACACCGGGGAGCTGTTTTTT
CDR3aa: CSVWGNTGELFF

j_gene: TRBJ2-5
d_gene: TRBD2
abundance: once
v_gene: TRBV29-1
CDR3nt: TGCAGCGTTGAAGTGGGGGATTTAGGGACTAGCGGGAGGTGGGAGACCCAGTACTTC
CDR3aa: CSVEVGDLGTSGRWETQYF

j_gene: TRBJ1-5
d_gene: TRBD1
abundance: .
v_gene: TRBV6-1
CDR3nt: TGTGCCAGCAGTGCCCTTGTTGGGACAGGGGTAAGCAATCAGCCCCAGCATTTT
CDR3aa: CASSALVGTGVSNQPQHF

j_gene: TRBJ1-5
d_gene: .
abundance: .
v_gene: TRBV2
CDR3nt: TGTGCCAGCATGAGGGACAGCAATCAGCCCCAGCATTTT
CDR3aa: CASMRDSNQPQHF

j_gene: TRBJ2-3
d_gene: .
abundance: .
v_gene: TRBV2
CDR3nt: TGTGCCAGCAGTGGGGTTTTCACAGATACGCAGTATTTT
CDR3aa: CASSGVFTDTQYF